The source of this T cell receptor (beta chain) is a study of blood T cell repertoires in COVID-19. The table came from immunoSEQ multiplex PCR; TCRdb's copy has only in-frame clones and leaves some out. Among under 300,000 clones listed, 85% to 95% were seen once. Per germline, CDR1 MNHEY and CDR2 SVGAGI. Trimming removed 2 bases from V and 7 bases from J, with 14 bases in between. This CDR3 is 15 amino acids long. The TCR originated in a man younger than 45 with COVID-19, enrolled during active disease. V usage is TRBV6-5 and J usage is TRBJ2-2, with a weak D call TRBD2 (6 bases). Sequences were obtained from peripheral blood. The CDR3 DNA sequence: TGTGCCAGCAGTTACCGGGTCCGGGGGATCGGGGAGCTGTTTTTT. As protein: CASSYRVRGIGELFF.